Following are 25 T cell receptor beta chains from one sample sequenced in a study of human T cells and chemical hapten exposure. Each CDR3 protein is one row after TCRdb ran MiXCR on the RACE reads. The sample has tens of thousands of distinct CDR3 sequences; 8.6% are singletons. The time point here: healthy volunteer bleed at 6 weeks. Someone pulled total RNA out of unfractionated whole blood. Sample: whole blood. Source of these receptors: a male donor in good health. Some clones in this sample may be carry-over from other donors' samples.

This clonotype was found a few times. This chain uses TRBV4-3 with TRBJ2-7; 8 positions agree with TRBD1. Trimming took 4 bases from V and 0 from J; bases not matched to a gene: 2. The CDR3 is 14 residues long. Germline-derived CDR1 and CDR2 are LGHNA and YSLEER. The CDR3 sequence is CASSPTGDSYEQYF. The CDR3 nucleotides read TGCGCCAGCAGCCCGACAGGGGACTCCTACGAGCAGTACTTC.

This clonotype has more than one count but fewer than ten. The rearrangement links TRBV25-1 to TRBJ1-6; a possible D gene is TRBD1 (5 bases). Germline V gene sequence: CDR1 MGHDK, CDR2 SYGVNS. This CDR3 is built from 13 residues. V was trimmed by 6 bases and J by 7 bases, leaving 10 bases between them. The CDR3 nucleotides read TGTGCCAGCAGCATGAAGGGGAATTCACCCCTCCACTTT. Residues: CASSMKGNSPLHF.

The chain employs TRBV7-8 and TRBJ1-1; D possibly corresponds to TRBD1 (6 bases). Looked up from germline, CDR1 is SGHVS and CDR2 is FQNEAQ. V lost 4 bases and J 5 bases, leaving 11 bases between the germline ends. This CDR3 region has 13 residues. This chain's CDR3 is CASSYPGETEAFF. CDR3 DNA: TGTGCCAGCAGCTACCCAGGGGAAACTGAAGCTTTCTTT.

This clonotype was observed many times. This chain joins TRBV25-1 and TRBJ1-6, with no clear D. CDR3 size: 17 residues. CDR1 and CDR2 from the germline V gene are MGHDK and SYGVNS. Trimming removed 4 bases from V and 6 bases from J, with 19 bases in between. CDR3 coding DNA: TGTGCCAGCAGTGGAGACGTGGTCCCATTTTTTAATTCACCCCTCCACTTT. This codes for CASSGDVVPFFNSPLHF.

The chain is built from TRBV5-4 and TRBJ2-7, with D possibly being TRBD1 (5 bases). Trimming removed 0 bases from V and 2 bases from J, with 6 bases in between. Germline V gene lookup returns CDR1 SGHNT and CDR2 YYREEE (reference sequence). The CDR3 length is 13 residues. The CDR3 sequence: CASSLDRTYEQYF. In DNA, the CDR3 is TGTGCCAGCAGCTTGGACAGGACCTACGAGCAGTACTTC.

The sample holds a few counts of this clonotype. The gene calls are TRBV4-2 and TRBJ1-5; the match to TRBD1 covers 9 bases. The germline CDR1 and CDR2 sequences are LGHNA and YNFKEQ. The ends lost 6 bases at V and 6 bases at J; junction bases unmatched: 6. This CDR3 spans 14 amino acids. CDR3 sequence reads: CASRRQGEGQPQHF. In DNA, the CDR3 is TGTGCCAGCAGGAGACAGGGGGAAGGTCAGCCCCAGCATTTT.

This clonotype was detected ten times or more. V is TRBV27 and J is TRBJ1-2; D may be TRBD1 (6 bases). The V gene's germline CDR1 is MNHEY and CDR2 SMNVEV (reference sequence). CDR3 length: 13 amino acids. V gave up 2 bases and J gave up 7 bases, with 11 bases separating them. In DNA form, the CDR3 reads TGTGCCAGCAGTTTACGGGGGGCGCCTGGCTACACCTTC. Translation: CASSLRGAPGYTF.

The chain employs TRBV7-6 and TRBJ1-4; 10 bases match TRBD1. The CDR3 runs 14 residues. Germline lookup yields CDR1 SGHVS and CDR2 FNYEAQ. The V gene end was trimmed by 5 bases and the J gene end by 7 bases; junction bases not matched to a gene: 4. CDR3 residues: CASSPRTGGEKLFF. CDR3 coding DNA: TGTGCCAGCAGCCCGAGGACAGGGGGTGAAAAACTGTTTTTT.

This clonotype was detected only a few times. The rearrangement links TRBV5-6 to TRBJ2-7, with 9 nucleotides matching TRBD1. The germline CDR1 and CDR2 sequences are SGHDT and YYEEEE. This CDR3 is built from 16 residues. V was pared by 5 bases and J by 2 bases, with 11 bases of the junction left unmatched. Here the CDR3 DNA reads TGTGCCAGCAGACCGGAACAGGGGGCTTTCCCCTACGAGCAGTACTTC. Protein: CASRPEQGAFPYEQYF.

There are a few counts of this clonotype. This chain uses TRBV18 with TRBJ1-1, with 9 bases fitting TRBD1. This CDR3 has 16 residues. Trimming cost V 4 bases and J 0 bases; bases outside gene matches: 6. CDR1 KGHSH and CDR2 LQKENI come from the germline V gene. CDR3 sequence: CASSQAGTGLNTEAFF. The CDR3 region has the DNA TGTGCCAGCTCACAGGCAGGGACAGGGCTGAACACTGAAGCTTTCTTT.

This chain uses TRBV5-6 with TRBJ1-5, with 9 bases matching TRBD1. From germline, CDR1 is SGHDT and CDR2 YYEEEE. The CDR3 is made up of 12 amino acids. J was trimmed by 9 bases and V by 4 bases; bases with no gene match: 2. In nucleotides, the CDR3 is TGTGCCAGCAGCCAGGACAGGGGGCCCCAGCATTTT. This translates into CASSQDRGPQHF.

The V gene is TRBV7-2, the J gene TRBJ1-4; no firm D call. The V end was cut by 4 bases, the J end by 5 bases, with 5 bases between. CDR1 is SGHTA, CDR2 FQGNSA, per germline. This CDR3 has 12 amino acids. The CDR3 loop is CASSSRNEKLFF. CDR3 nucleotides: TGTGCCAGCAGCTCTCGAAATGAAAAACTGTTTTTT.

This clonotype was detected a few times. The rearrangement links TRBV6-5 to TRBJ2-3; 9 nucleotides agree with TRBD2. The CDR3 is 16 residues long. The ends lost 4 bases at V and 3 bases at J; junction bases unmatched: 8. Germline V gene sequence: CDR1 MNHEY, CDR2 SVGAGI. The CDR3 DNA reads TGTGCCAGCAGTTCATCACCGACTAGCGGAACAGATACGCAGTATTTT. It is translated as CASSSSPTSGTDTQYF.

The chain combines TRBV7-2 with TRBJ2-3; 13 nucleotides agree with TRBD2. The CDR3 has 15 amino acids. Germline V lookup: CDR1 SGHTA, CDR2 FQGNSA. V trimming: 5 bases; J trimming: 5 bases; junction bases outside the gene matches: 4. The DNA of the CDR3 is TGTGCCAGCAGCGGGACTAGCGGGACCCTAGATACGCAGTATTTT. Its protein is CASSGTSGTLDTQYF.

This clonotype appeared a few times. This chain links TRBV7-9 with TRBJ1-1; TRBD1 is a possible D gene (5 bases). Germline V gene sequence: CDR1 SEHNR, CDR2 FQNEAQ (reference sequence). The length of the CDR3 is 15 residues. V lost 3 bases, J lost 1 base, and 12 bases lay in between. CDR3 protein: CASSFDSRPNTEAFF. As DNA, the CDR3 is TGTGCCAGCAGCTTTGACAGCCGGCCGAACACTGAAGCTTTCTTT. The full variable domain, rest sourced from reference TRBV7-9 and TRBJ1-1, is DTGVSQNPRHKITKRGQNVTFRCDPISEHNRLYWYRQTLGQGPEFLTYFQNEAQLEKSRLLSDRFSAERPKGSFSTLEIQRTEQGDSAMYLCASSFDSRPNTEAFFGQGTRLTVV.

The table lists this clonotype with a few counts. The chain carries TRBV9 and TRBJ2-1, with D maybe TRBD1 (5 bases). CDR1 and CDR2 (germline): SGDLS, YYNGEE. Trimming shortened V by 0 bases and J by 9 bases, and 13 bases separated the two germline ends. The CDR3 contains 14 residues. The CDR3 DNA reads TGTGCCAGCAGCGTAGCTGGCAGGGCGGTTGAGCAGTTCTTC. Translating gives CASSVAGRAVEQFF.

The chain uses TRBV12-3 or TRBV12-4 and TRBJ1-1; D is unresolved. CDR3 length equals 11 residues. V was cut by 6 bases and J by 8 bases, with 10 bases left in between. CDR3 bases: TGTGCCAGCAGCTCACGATCGGAAGCTTTCTTT. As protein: CASSSRSEAFF.

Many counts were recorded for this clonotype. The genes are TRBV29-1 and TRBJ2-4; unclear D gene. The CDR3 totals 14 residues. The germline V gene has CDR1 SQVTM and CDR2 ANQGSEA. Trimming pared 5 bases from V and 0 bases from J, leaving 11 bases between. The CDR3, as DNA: TGCAGCGTTAGAGCCGCCCTAGCCAAAAACATTCAGTACTTC. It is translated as CSVRAALAKNIQYF.

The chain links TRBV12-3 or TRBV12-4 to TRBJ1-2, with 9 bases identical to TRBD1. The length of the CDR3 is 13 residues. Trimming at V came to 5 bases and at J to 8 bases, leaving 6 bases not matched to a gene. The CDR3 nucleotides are TGTGCCAGCAGTACCACAGGGGGCCAGGGCTACACCTTC. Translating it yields CASSTTGGQGYTF.

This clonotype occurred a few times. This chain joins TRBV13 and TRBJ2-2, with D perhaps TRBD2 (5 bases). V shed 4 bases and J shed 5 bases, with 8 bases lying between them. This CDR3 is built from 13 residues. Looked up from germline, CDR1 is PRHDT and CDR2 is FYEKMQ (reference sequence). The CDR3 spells CASSYSGTGELFF. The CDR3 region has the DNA TGTGCCAGCAGCTACAGCGGAACCGGGGAGCTGTTTTTT. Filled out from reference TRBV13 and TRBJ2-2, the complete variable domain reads AAGVIQSPRHLIKEKRETATLKCYPIPRHDTVYWYQQGPGQDPQFLISFYEKMQSDKGSIPDRFSAQQFSDYHSELNMSSLELGDSALYFCASSYSGTGELFFGEGSRLTVL.

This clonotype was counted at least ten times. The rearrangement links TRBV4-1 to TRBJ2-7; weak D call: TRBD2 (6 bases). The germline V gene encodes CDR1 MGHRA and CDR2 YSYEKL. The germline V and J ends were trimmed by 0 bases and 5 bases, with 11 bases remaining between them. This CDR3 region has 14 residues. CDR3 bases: TGCGCCAGCAGCCAAGAAGGAGGGTCCGACGAGCAGTACTTC. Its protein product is CASSQEGGSDEQYF.

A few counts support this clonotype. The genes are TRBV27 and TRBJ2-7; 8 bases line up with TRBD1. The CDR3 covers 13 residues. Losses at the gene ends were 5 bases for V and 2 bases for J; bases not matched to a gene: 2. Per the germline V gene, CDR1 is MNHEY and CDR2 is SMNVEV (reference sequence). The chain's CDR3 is CASSRTGPYEQYF. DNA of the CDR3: TGTGCCAGCAGTCGGACAGGGCCCTACGAGCAGTACTTC.

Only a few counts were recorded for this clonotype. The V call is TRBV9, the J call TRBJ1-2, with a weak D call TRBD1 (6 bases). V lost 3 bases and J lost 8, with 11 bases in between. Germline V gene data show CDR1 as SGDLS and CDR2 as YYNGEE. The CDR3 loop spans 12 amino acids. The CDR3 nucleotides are TGTGCCAGCAGCGGGGCAGGGGAAGGCTACACCTTC. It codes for CASSGAGEGYTF.

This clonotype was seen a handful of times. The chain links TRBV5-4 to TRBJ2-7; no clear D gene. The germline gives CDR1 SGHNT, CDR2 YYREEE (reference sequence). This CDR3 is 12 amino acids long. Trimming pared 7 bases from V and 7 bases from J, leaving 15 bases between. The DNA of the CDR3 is TGTGCCAGCCATACTGGAGCCGGGGAGCAGTACTTC. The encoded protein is CASHTGAGEQYF.

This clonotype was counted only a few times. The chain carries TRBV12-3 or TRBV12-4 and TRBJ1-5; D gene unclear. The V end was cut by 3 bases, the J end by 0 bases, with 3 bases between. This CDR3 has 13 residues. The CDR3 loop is CASSFDSNQPQHF. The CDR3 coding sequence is TGTGCCAGCAGTTTTGATAGCAATCAGCCCCAGCATTTT.